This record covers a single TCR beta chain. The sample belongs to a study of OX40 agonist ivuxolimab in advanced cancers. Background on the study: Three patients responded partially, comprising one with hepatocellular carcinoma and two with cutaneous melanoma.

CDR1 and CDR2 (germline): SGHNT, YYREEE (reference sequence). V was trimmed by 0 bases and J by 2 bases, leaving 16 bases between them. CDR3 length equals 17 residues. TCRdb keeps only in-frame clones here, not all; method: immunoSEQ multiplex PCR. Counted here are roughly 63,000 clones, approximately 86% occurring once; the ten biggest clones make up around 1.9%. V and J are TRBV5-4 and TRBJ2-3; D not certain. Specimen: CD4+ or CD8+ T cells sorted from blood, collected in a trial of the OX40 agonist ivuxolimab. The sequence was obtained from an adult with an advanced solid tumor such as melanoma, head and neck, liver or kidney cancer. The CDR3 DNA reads TGTGCCAGCAGCTTGGGCCTCCTGCGTCTAAACACAGATACGCAGTATTTT. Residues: CASSLGLLRLNTDTQYF.